Presented here are 12 T cell receptor beta chains from one specimen sequenced in a study of T cell repertoires in cytomegalovirus infection. No antigen is known for these receptors. MiXCR was run by TCRdb on the reads, yielding one entry per CDR3 protein. This table has approximately 81,000 distinct CDR3 sequences, roughly a quarter appearing once. The sample here was CD8+ T cells from cultured PBMCs, taken from culture after CMV antigen stimulation. The receptor source for this set is a human donor in good health (CMV status not recorded). Some clones in this sample may be carry-over from other donors' samples.

This clonotype was counted only a few times. One end of the junction varies from germline; a read error may be responsible. The V and J genes are TRBV19 and TRBJ1-5, with 7 positions matching TRBD1. Germline CDR1 LNHDA, CDR2 SQIVND (reference sequence). This CDR3 is 14 amino acids long. CDR3 nucleotides: TGTGCCAGTAGTCTAGACAGGGATAGGCAGCCCCAGCATTTT. As protein: CASSLDRDRQPQHF. Drawing the rest from reference TRBV19 and TRBJ1-5, the complete variable domain is DGGITQSPKYLFRKEGQNVTLSCEQNLNHDAMYWYRQDPGQGLRLIYYSQIVNDFQKGDIAEGYSVSREKKESFPLTVTSAQKNPTAFYLCASSLDRDRQPQHFGDGTRLSIL.

This clonotype was detected ten times or more. The chain links TRBV19 to TRBJ2-5, with 7 bases that match TRBD2. The V and J ends lost 3 bases and 1 base, in that order; junction bases with no gene match: 5. The CDR3 has 15 residues. The V gene's germline CDR1 is LNHDA and CDR2 SQIVND (reference sequence). The CDR3 protein is CASSMGGASQETQYF. The CDR3 DNA reads as TGTGCCAGTAGTATGGGAGGGGCCAGCCAAGAGACCCAGTACTTC. The variable domain in full, with the rest retrieved from reference TRBV19 and TRBJ2-5, is DGGITQSPKYLFRKEGQNVTLSCEQNLNHDAMYWYRQDPGQGLRLIYYSQIVNDFQKGDIAEGYSVSREKKESFPLTVTSAQKNPTAFYLCASSMGGASQETQYFGPGTRLLVL.

The rearrangement joins TRBV9 to TRBJ2-5; 9 bases match TRBD1. The CDR3 spans 15 residues. The trim removed 1 base at V and 2 bases at J, leaving 3 bases unmatched. CDR1 and CDR2 from the germline V gene are SGDLS and YYNGEE. CDR3: CASSVWDREQETQYF. The CDR3, as DNA: TGTGCCAGCAGCGTATGGGACAGGGAGCAAGAGACCCAGTACTTC.

This clonotype has just a few counts. The V and J genes are TRBV7-9 and TRBJ2-1; TRBD2 matches 12 bases. The junction had 11 bases not matched to a gene; V was cut back by 4 bases and J by 7 bases. Germline V lookup: CDR1 SEHNR, CDR2 FQNEAQ (reference sequence). The CDR3 spans 17 residues. The CDR3 sequence: CASSSTSGSYRGNEQFF. The CDR3, as DNA: TGTGCCAGCAGCTCGACTAGCGGGAGCTATAGGGGGAATGAGCAGTTCTTC.

V usage is TRBV19 and J usage is TRBJ1-2; maybe TRBD1 (5 bases). V lost 5 bases, J lost 3 bases, and 16 bases lay in between. Germline CDR1 LNHDA, CDR2 SQIVND (reference sequence). The CDR3 is 15 amino acids. The CDR3 bases are TGTGCCAGTAGTTTCGGGGCCTTTGGGGACTATGGCTACACCTTC. Translating gives CASSFGAFGDYGYTF. The full variable domain, rest sourced from reference TRBV19 and TRBJ1-2, is DGGITQSPKYLFRKEGQNVTLSCEQNLNHDAMYWYRQDPGQGLRLIYYSQIVNDFQKGDIAEGYSVSREKKESFPLTVTSAQKNPTAFYLCASSFGAFGDYGYTFGSGTRLTVV.

The chain carries TRBV28 and TRBJ1-4; D is undetermined. From germline, CDR1 is MDHEN and CDR2 SYDVKM. Trimming took 4 bases from V and 8 from J, leaving 17 bases between them. The CDR3 is 15 amino acids. DNA for the CDR3: TGTGCCAGCAGTTCTCCACCTTATAGACTCGAAAAACTGTTTTTT. Amino acid sequence: CASSSPPYRLEKLFF.

V and J are TRBV7-9 and TRBJ1-4, with unresolved D. Germline values: CDR1 SEHNR, CDR2 FQNEAQ (reference sequence). The CDR3 sequence is 12 residues long. Trimming stripped 1 base from V and 7 bases from J, with 4 bases between. The chain's CDR3 is CASSLVGEKLFF. CDR3 DNA sequence: TGTGCCAGCAGCTTAGTAGGTGAAAAACTGTTTTTT.

This clonotype was observed at least ten times. The chain uses TRBV27 and TRBJ2-7; D might be TRBD2 (5 bases). V dropped 8 bases and J dropped 5 bases, with 22 bases sitting between them. CDR3 length equals 15 residues. Germline CDR1 MNHEY, CDR2 SMNVEV (reference sequence). CDR3 DNA sequence: TGTGCCAGCCGTAGAACCCCTTGGGAGAAGGACGAGCAGTACTTC. Encoded protein: CASRRTPWEKDEQYF.

At least ten counts were recorded for this clonotype. This chain uses TRBV7-2 with TRBJ2-3, with D tentatively TRBD2 (6 bases). V lost 1 base, J lost 3 bases, and 17 bases lay in between. Germline CDR1 reads SGHTA; CDR2 reads FQGNSA. The CDR3 has 17 amino acids. Here the CDR3 reads CASSLGPAGLSTDTQYF. The DNA for the CDR3 is TGTGCCAGCAGCTTAGGTCCGGCGGGACTGTCAACAGATACGCAGTATTTT.

The sample holds a few counts of this clonotype. The chain has TRBV5-6 and TRBJ1-6, with D uncertain. V gave up 0 bases and J gave up 0 bases, with 7 bases separating them. This CDR3 has 16 residues. CDR1 is SGHDT, CDR2 YYEEEE, per germline. The CDR3 DNA is TGTGCCAGCAGCTTGGGGATAAGCTCCTATAATTCACCCCTCCACTTT. Translation gives CASSLGISSYNSPLHF. The variable domain in full, with the rest retrieved from reference TRBV5-6 and TRBJ1-6, is DAGVTQSPTHLIKTRGQQVTLRCSPKSGHDTVSWYQQALGQGPQFIFQYYEEEERQRGNFPDRFSGHQFPNYSSELNVNALLLGDSALYLCASSLGISSYNSPLHFGNGTRLTVT.

This clonotype was detected only a few times. The chain carries TRBV7-9 and TRBJ1-1; D not resolved. CDR1 and CDR2 from the germline V gene are SEHNR and FQNEAQ (reference sequence). CDR3 length equals 13 residues. V lost 3 bases, J lost 0 bases, and 5 bases lay in between. The chain's CDR3 is CASSFLLNTEAFF. The CDR3 region has the DNA TGTGCCAGCAGCTTTCTGCTGAACACTGAAGCTTTCTTT.

The CDR3 DNA follows: TGTGCCAGCAGTTGGGGGACGTATGGCGAGCAGTACTTC. Residues: CASSWGTYGEQYF. The chain joins TRBV6-5 to TRBJ2-7; D is possibly TRBD1 or TRBD2 (5 bases each). CDR1 and CDR2 from the germline V gene are MNHEY and SVGAGI. The germline V and J ends were trimmed by 4 bases and 6 bases, with 13 bases remaining between them. The CDR3 covers 13 residues.